This T cell receptor beta chain is drawn from a study of cytomegalovirus exposure and HLA in healthy donors. The overall study: According to later analysis, the same platform produced the 120 or so validation and under 700 first-cohort repertoires.

General study points: Altogether, 164 TCR beta chains were recorded as cytomegalovirus-associated. Accounts indicate the classifier identified cytomegalovirus status with strong specificity and sensitivity. In vitro experiments confirmed that three CMV-associated chains were specific for CMV antigens.

Points on this clone: No antigen is known for it.

Profiling relied on immunoSEQ multiplex PCR, and the TCRdb table lists in-frame clones only, not all of them. There are roughly 130,000 clones in the sample; roughly nine tenths occur only once, and 3% to 4% lies in the top ten. Trimming left V 0 bases short and J 4 bases short, with 10 bases between. CDR1 is MGHRA and CDR2 is YSYEKL in the germline V gene. The CDR3 runs to 14 residues. The chain recombines TRBV4-1 with TRBJ2-7, with unresolved D. Material for sequencing was PBMCs. This receptor was obtained from a man aged 30 to 39 in good health and CMV-seronegative. The CDR3 here is CASSQDKPPYEQYF. The CDR3 nucleotides read TGCGCCAGCAGCCAAGATAAGCCCCCGTACGAGCAGTACTTC.